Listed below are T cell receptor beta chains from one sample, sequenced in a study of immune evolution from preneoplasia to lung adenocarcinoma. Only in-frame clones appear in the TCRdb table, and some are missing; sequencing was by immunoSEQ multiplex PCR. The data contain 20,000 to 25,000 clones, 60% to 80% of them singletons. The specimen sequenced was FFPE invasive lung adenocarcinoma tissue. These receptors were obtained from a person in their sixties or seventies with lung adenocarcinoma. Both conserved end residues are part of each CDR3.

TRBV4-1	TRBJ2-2	CASSPGEGNSGELFF
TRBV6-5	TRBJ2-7	CASRRGKWNEQYF
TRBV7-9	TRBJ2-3	CASSWDNTDTQYF
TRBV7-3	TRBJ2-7	CASSSNPDSGQYF
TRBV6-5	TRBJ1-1	CASSSPRGTEAFF
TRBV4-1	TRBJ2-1	CASSQFLAGAFNEQFF
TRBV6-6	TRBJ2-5	CASSAQETQYF
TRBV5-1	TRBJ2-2	CASSLGLTNTGELFF
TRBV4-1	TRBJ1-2	CASSHLRRANYGYTF
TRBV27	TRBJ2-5	CASSLWQEETQYF
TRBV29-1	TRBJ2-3	CSVEDRGGRSGDTQYF
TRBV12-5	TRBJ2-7	CASGLFYEQYF
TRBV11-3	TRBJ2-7	CASSLRDRSSYEQYF
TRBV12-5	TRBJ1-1	CASGPFRETTEAFF
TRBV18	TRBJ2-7	CASSPGTPVLEQYF
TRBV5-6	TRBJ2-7	CASSFLDRARSYEQYF
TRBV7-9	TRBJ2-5	CASSPPLYF
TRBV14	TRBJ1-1	CASSQDRGYGPNTEAFF
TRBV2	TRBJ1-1	CASQLNTEAFF
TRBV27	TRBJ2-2	CASRGDTGELFF
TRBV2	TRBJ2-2	CASSIDTGELFF
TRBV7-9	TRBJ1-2	CASGGASYGYTF
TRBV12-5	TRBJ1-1	CASGLFPTGTATEAFF
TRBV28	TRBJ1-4	CASSLHRLNEKLFF
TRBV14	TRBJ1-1	CASSHQRWNTEAFF
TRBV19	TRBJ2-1	CASSKSSYNEQFF
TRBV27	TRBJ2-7	CASKSTSRGSSEQYF
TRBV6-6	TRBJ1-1	CASSSGQGFTEAFF
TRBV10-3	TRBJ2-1	CAISEVYNEQFF
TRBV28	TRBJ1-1	CASSGYTEAFF
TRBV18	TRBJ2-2	CASSPGQRTGELFF
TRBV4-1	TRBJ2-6	CASSQARSGPGANVLTF
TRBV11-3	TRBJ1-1	CASSLDFAYREAFF
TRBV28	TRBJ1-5	CASSLQYQPQHF
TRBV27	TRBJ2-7	CASSPGQGYYEQYF
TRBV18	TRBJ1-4	CASSPNEKLFF
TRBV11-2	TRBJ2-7	CASSLGAGVSSYEQYF